The 29 T cell receptor beta chains presented below share a single source sample, sequenced in a study of shared clonotypes between healthy human individuals (dated by TCRdb to about 2020). Receptors were amplified or captured by the immunoSEQ multiplex PCR assay. The table comes from immuneACCESS by way of TCRdb, which keeps in-frame sequences with V and J called. Part of the clones is missing from these tables; in studies checked, under half for an unresolved V gene and the rest for unknown reasons. The sample data list millions of clones, and approximately 93% of these were observed just once. The ten largest clones represent around 0.4% of the sample. The source material was naive CD4+ T cells from PBMCs. The cell subset or site label corresponds to: CD45RA+ positively selected. The receptors stem from a man aged 18-30 years in good health. Some clones in this sample may be carry-over from other donors' samples.

The CDR3 is CASSSLPGLYNEQFF. CDR3 coding DNA: TGTGCCAGCAGTTCCCTACCGGGACTTTACAATGAGCAGTTCTTC. The chain uses TRBV25-1 and TRBJ2-1, with TRBD2 as a possible D gene (6 bases). Trimming removed 5 bases from V and 4 bases from J, with 15 bases in between. The CDR3 totals 15 residues. Germline V gene lookup returns CDR1 MGHDK and CDR2 SYGVNS.

The genes are TRBV2 and TRBJ1-2; 10 positions match TRBD1. V trimming: 6 bases; J trimming: 3 bases; junction bases outside the gene matches: 4. Germline loops: CDR1 SNHLY, CDR2 FYNNEI. The CDR3 has 14 residues. The CDR3, as DNA: TGTGCCAGCAGCCCTGGGACAGGGGACTATGGCTACACCTTC. Amino acids: CASSPGTGDYGYTF.

The chain combines TRBV19 with TRBJ1-2, with D perhaps TRBD1 (5 bases). The V gene lost 10 bases and the J gene lost 4 bases, with 19 bases spanning the gap. The CDR3 is 14 amino acids. Germline CDR1 and CDR2: LNHDA and SQIVND (reference sequence). CDR3 sequence (DNA): TGTGCCACATCGAAGAGCAGGGCAACCTATGGCTACACCTTC. Its translation: CATSKSRATYGYTF. The full variable domain, completed using reference TRBV19 and TRBJ1-2, is DGGITQSPKYLFRKEGQNVTLSCEQNLNHDAMYWYRQDPGQGLRLIYYSQIVNDFQKGDIAEGYSVSREKKESFPLTVTSAQKNPTAFYLCATSKSRATYGYTFGSGTRLTVV.

The V gene is TRBV6-6, the J gene TRBJ2-5; D perhaps matches TRBD1 (6 bases). The CDR3 covers 15 residues. Germline CDR1 and CDR2: MNHNY and SVGAGI (reference sequence). Trimming stripped 6 bases from V and 4 bases from J, with 18 bases between. CDR3: CASRDTGIVGETQYF. Written as DNA, the CDR3 is TGTGCCAGCAGGGACACAGGGATTGTAGGAGAGACCCAGTACTTC.

V is TRBV19 and J is TRBJ1-5; a possible D gene is TRBD1 (6 bases). CDR3 length: 13 residues. V was cut by 6 bases and J by 5 bases, with 11 bases left in between. From germline, CDR1 is LNHDA and CDR2 SQIVND (reference sequence). This chain's CDR3 is CASRPRGDQPQHF. CDR3 in DNA: TGTGCCAGTAGACCCAGGGGCGATCAGCCCCAGCATTTT.

The V call is TRBV6-1, the J call TRBJ2-1; D tentatively fits TRBD1 or TRBD2 (5 bases each). This CDR3 spans 12 amino acids. V lost 8 bases, J lost 9 bases, and 14 bases lay in between. Germline V CDR1 and CDR2: MNHNS, SASEGT. The DNA of the CDR3 is TGTGCCAGCTGGGACCGTACAGCTGAGCAGTTCTTC. As protein: CASWDRTAEQFF.

This chain uses TRBV5-5 with TRBJ2-7, with TRBD1 matching over 9 bases. The CDR3 runs to 14 residues. After removal of 3 bases from V and 2 bases from J, the junction contained 3 bases not matched to a gene. The germline CDR1 and CDR2 sequences are SGHKS and YYEKEE (reference sequence). CDR3 bases: TGTGCCAGCAGCTGGGGGACAGGGACCTACGAGCAGTACTTC. This codes for CASSWGTGTYEQYF.

Comment on this clone: Other DNA sequences within the sample encode an identical CDR3. V is TRBV7-3 and J is TRBJ2-5, with a tentative D call TRBD2 (6 bases). The CDR3 loop spans 13 amino acids. The V and J ends lost 8 bases and 2 bases respectively, with 12 bases between them. The germline gives CDR1 SGHTA, CDR2 FQGTGA. CDR3 amino acids: CASSRRAQETQYF. CDR3 bases: TGTGCCAGCTCCAGGAGGGCTCAAGAGACCCAGTACTTC.

CDR3 sequence reads: CASSLSAGETQYF. CDR3 DNA sequence: TGTGCCAGCAGCTTATCAGCGGGAGAGACCCAGTACTTC. The gene calls are TRBV7-2 and TRBJ2-5; maybe TRBD2 (6 bases). The germline gives CDR1 SGHTA, CDR2 FQGNSA. CDR3 size: 13 residues. The V end was cut by 2 bases, the J end by 4 bases, with 8 bases between.

The V gene is TRBV11-3, the J gene TRBJ2-7, with TRBD2 identical over 11 bases. The germline V gene has CDR1 SGHNT and CDR2 YENEEA. V dropped 3 bases and J dropped 4; count of bases not matched to a gene: 5. The CDR3 has 15 amino acids. CDR3 protein: CASSFLAGGGYEQYF. The DNA for the CDR3 is TGTGCCAGCAGCTTTCTAGCGGGAGGAGGTTACGAGCAGTACTTC.

V gene TRBV2 combines with J gene TRBJ2-1, with D unresolved. The germline CDR1 and CDR2 sequences are SNHLY and FYNNEI. Trimming shortened V by 5 bases and J by 2 bases, and 13 bases separated the two germline ends. CDR3 length: 15 residues. The CDR3 reads CASSNAPGPYNEQFF. CDR3 bases: TGTGCCAGCAGTAATGCCCCTGGTCCCTACAATGAGCAGTTCTTC.

Worth noting for this clone: A read error may account for a junction end that differs from germline. The V gene is TRBV6-1, the J gene TRBJ1-3, with D unresolved. This CDR3 is 11 amino acids long. Germline lookup yields CDR1 MNHNS and CDR2 SASEGT. The CDR3 spells CASSERVGLDF. The CDR3 coding sequence is TGTGCCAGCAGTGAAAGGGTGGGTCTGGATTTT.

The V call is TRBV5-4, the J call TRBJ1-2; D is unclear. CDR3 length: 13 amino acids. Germline CDR1 is SGHNT and CDR2 is YYREEE (reference sequence). Between the trimmed V and J ends, which lost 4 bases and 2 bases, there was a span of 9 bases. The chain's CDR3 is CASSHQGNYGYTF. In DNA, the CDR3 is TGTGCCAGCAGCCATCAAGGGAACTATGGCTACACCTTC.

The chain is built from TRBV25-1 and TRBJ1-4; TRBD1 aligns across 8 bases. The CDR3 has 16 residues. Germline CDR1 MGHDK, CDR2 SYGVNS. After removal of 8 bases from V and 7 bases from J, the junction contained 15 bases not matched to a gene. CDR3 DNA sequence: TGTGCCAGCTTACCCCCGCCCGGACAGGGAAGTGAAAAACTGTTTTTT. Its translation is CASLPPPGQGSEKLFF.

The gene calls are TRBV28 and TRBJ1-4; perhaps TRBD1 as D (5 bases). V was cut by 0 bases and J by 6 bases, with 14 bases left in between. This CDR3 contains 16 residues. Germline lookup yields CDR1 MDHEN and CDR2 SYDVKM. As DNA, the CDR3 is TGTGCCAGCAGTTTATGGGCGGATGGGGCAGATGAAAAACTGTTTTTT. Its protein product is CASSLWADGADEKLFF.

The V and J genes are TRBV29-1 and TRBJ2-7, with no clear D. The CDR3 sequence is 11 residues long. Looked up from germline, CDR1 is SQVTM and CDR2 is ANQGSEA. The germline V and J ends were trimmed by 4 bases and 2 bases, with 6 bases remaining between them. This chain's CDR3 is CSVARTYEQYF. In DNA, the CDR3 is TGCAGCGTTGCAAGGACCTACGAGCAGTACTTC.

This clone showed up just once. J is TRBJ2-1 and V is TRBV2; D is perhaps TRBD1 or TRBD2 (5 bases each). Trimming shortened V by 3 bases and J by 10 bases, and 16 bases separated the two germline ends. CDR1 is SNHLY, CDR2 FYNNEI, per germline. CDR3 length equals 14 residues. The CDR3, as DNA: TGTGCCAGCAGTGATTTGTTGAGGGCAGGGGAGCAGTTCTTC. Translating gives CASSDLLRAGEQFF. The full variable domain, rest sourced from reference TRBV2 and TRBJ2-1, is EPEVTQTPSHQVTQMGQEVILRCVPISNHLYFYWYRQILGQKVEFLVSFYNNEISEKSEIFDDQFSVERPDGSNFTLKIRSTKLEDSAMYFCASSDLLRAGEQFFGPGTRLTVL.

The V gene is TRBV28, the J gene TRBJ2-7; 9 nucleotides match TRBD1. In germline, CDR1 is MDHEN, CDR2 SYDVKM. Trimming cost V 5 bases and J 4 bases; bases outside gene matches: 6. CDR3 length equals 14 residues. The DNA of the CDR3 is TGTGCCAGCAGTCCCGGGACAGGGCTATACGAGCAGTACTTC. This gives the protein CASSPGTGLYEQYF.

The rearrangement uses TRBV4-3 and TRBJ2-3; 7 nucleotides align to TRBD2. Germline V gives CDR1 LGHNA, CDR2 YSLEER. This CDR3 comprises 18 residues. The ends lost 0 bases at V and 6 bases at J; junction bases unmatched: 15. The CDR3, as DNA: TGCGCCAGCAGCCAAGATTATCGGGGAGCGGGGAGCCCCGATACGCAGTATTTT. The encoded protein is CASSQDYRGAGSPDTQYF.

The V gene is TRBV4-3, the J gene TRBJ2-6, with D uncertain. This CDR3 region has 19 residues. Germline CDR1 LGHNA, CDR2 YSLEER. Trimming pared 0 bases from V and 0 bases from J, leaving 15 bases between. The CDR3 loop reads CASSQDGQALPSGANVLTF. DNA for the CDR3: TGCGCCAGCAGCCAAGATGGGCAGGCTCTTCCCTCTGGGGCCAACGTCCTGACTTTC.

The V gene is TRBV4-2, the J gene TRBJ2-7; D assignment may be TRBD1 or TRBD2 (7 bases each). The CDR3 runs to 16 residues. From germline, CDR1 is LGHNA and CDR2 YNFKEQ. Trimming left V 3 bases short and J 1 base short, with 16 bases between. The CDR3: CASSHLGGDRSYEQYF. DNA of the CDR3: TGTGCCAGCAGCCATTTGGGGGGGGACAGATCCTACGAGCAGTACTTC.

This chain connects TRBV29-1 to TRBJ1-1, with D possibly being TRBD1 (6 bases). The CDR3 totals 12 residues. Trimming left V 3 bases short and J 7 bases short, with 12 bases between. Germline assignment: CDR1 SQVTM and CDR2 ANQGSEA. The CDR3 DNA reads as TGCAGCGTTGATCGGCAGGGGTTTGAAGCTTTCTTT. Translated, it gives CSVDRQGFEAFF.

The chain recombines TRBV5-1 with TRBJ2-1, with 7 bases that match TRBD2. The CDR3 sequence is 15 residues long. V shed 4 bases and J 2 bases; nucleotides not matched to a gene: 6. Germline CDR1 is SGHRS and CDR2 is YFSETQ. The CDR3 DNA reads as TGCGCCAGCAGCGGAGGCACTAGCGCCTACAATGAGCAGTTCTTC. Translated, it gives CASSGGTSAYNEQFF.

In its sample, this clone was seen a few times. The gene calls are TRBV30 and TRBJ2-2, with 13 bases identical to TRBD2. V trimming: 0 bases; J trimming: 7 bases; junction bases outside the gene matches: 8. The CDR3 length is 17 residues. Germline V lookup: CDR1 GTSNPN, CDR2 SVGIG (reference sequence). CDR3 nucleotides: TGTGCCTGGAGTGTGTGGACTAGCGGGAGTCTCAGCGGGGAGCTGTTTTTT. Protein sequence: CAWSVWTSGSLSGELFF. Using reference TRBV30 and TRBJ2-2 for the parts outside the CDR3, the full variable domain is SQTIHQWPATLVQPVGSPLSLECTVEGTSNPNLYWYRQAAGRGLQLLFYSVGIGQISSEVPQNLSASRPQDRQFILSSKKLLLSDSGFYLCAWSVWTSGSLSGELFFGEGSRLTVL.

The chain employs TRBV11-1 and TRBJ2-7; D gene unclear. V was trimmed by 5 bases and J by 6 bases, leaving 20 bases between them. The CDR3 runs 15 residues. Germline V gene data show CDR1 as SGHAT and CDR2 as FQDESV (reference sequence). For the CDR3, the DNA is TGTGCCAGCAGCCCCACCGCCCTAGGTTCGCTCGAGCAGTACTTC. Protein: CASSPTALGSLEQYF.

This sequence joins TRBV29-1 and TRBJ2-5, with D unclear. In germline, CDR1 is SQVTM, CDR2 ANQGSEA. CDR3 length: 12 residues. V was shortened by 4 bases and J by 4 bases, with 10 bases between the two germline ends. CDR3 DNA: TGCAGCGTTGGGAGCGCTGTAGAGACCCAGTACTTC. It specifies CSVGSAVETQYF.

The chain has TRBV27 and TRBJ1-1; maybe TRBD1 (5 bases). Germline CDR1 is MNHEY and CDR2 is SMNVEV (reference sequence). V lost 3 bases, J lost 8 bases, and 10 bases lay in between. The CDR3 length is 12 residues. CDR3 residues: CASSFVRDEAFF. CDR3 in DNA: TGTGCCAGCAGTTTTGTCAGGGACGAAGCTTTCTTT.

V usage is TRBV7-9 and J usage is TRBJ1-2; TRBD1 aligns across 9 bases. The CDR3 covers 14 residues. CDR1 and CDR2 (germline): SEHNR, FQNEAQ (reference sequence). The trim removed 5 bases at V and 6 bases at J, leaving 7 bases unmatched. CDR3 loop: CASSRAGQGHGYTF. CDR3 in DNA: TGTGCCAGCAGCCGAGCGGGACAGGGCCATGGCTACACCTTC.

The CDR3 spells CASNYGPTHSNYGYTF. The CDR3 nucleotides are TGCGCCAGCAACTACGGGCCTACGCACTCTAACTATGGCTACACCTTC. The chain employs TRBV5-1 and TRBJ1-2, with unresolved D. Trimming shortened V by 6 bases and J by 0 bases, and 18 bases separated the two germline ends. The CDR3 covers 16 residues. Germline V lookup: CDR1 SGHRS, CDR2 YFSETQ.